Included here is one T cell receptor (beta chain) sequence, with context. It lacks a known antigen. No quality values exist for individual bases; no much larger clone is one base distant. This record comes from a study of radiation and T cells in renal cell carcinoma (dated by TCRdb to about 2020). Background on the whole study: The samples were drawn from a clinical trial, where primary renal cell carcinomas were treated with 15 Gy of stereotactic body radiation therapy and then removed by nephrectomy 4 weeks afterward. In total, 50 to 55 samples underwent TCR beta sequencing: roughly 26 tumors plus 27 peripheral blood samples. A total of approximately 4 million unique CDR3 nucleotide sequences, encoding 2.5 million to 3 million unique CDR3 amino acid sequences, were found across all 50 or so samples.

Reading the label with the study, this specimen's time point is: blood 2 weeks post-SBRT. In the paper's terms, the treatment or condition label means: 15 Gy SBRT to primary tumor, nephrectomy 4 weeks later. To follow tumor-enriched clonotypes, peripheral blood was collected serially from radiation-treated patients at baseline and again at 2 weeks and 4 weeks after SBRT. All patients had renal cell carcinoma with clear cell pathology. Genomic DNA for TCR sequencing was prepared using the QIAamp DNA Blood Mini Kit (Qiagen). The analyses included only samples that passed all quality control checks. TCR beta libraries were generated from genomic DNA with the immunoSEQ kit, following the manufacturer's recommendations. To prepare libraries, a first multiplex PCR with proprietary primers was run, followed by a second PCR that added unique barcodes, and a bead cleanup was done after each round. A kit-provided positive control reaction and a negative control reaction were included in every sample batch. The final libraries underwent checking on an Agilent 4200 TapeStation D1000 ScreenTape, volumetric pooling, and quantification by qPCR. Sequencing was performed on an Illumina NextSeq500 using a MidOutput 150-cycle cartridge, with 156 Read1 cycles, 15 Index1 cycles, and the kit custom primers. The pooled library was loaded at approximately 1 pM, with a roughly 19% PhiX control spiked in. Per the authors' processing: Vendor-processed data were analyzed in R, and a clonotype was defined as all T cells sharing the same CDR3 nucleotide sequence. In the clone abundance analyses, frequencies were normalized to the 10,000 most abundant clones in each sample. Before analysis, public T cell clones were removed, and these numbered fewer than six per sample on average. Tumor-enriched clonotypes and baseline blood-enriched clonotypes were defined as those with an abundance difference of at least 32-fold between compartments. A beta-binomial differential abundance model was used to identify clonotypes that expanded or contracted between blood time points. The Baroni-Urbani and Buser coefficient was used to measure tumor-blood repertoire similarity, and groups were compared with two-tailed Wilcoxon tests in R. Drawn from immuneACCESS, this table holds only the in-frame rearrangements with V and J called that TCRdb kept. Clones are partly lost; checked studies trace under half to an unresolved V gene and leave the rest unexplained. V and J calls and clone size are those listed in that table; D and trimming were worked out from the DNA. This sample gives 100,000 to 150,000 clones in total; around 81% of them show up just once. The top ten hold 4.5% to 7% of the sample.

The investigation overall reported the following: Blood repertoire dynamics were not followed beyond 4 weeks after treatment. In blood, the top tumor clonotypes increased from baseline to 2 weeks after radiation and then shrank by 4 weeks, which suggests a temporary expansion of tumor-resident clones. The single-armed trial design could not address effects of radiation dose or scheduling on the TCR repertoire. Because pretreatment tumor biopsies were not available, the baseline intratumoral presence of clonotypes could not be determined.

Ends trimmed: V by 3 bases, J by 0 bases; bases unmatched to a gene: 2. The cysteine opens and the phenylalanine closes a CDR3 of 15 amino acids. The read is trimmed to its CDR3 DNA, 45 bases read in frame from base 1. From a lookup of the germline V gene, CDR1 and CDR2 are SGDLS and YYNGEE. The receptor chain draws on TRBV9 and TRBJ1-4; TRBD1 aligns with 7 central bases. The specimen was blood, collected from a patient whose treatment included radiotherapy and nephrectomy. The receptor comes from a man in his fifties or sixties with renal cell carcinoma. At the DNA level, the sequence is TGTGCCAGCAGCGACAGGGGAACAACTAATGAAAAACTGTTTTTT. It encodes CASSDRGTTNEKLFF.